This T cell receptor (beta chain) was obtained from a study of T cells in Graves' hyperthyroidism and ophthalmopathy. At the level of the study: The initial diagnosis was the point when peripheral blood was collected, ahead of any treatment. Findings of the study overall: In validation, the model predicted ophthalmopathy. These predictions came a median about 6.2 months before onset.

RNA transcripts yielded amplified TCR beta CDR3 regions. The primer set for the first-round RT-PCR of the TCR CDR3 was HTBI. MiXCR, run by TCRdb on the multiplex PCR reads, gives a single entry per CDR3 protein. In the table there are approximately 300,000 distinct CDR3 sequences, about a sixth of which are singletons. CDR3 length: 15 residues. V was shortened by 5 bases and J by 0 bases, with 13 bases between the two germline ends. Germline V gives CDR1 LNHDA, CDR2 SQIVND (reference sequence). Patients with ophthalmopathy all had a Clinical Activity Score of at least 3, a NOSPECS grade of at least 4 and duration under 3 months. In its sample, this clonotype was seen many times. Its antigen is not known.

The receptor was derived from a woman aged 60 to 75 with Graves' ophthalmopathy. Input material: blood. This chain links TRBV19 with TRBJ1-2; D remains unclear. The CDR3 region has the DNA TGTGCCAGTAGTTTCCCATCATCGACTAACTATGGCTACACCTTC. This encodes CASSFPSSTNYGYTF.